The T cell receptor (beta chain) described here comes from a study of CXCR3-negative and CXCR3-positive naive CD8 T cells. As for the study in general: TRB reads totalled about 150 million, about 1.5 +/- 0.3 million per library. Findings and limits, study-wide: Naive subsets did not differ in surface CD5, and TRB CDR3 properties served to infer TCR strength. Naive cells with CXCR3 showed TRB CDR3s that were more hydrophobic than those in CXCR3-negative naive cells. Diversity proved comparably high across both naive subsets and much lower in memory CD8+ cells.

Libraries of TRB cDNA were made by 5' RACE and carried UMIs. For each CDR3 protein, TCRdb gives one entry from its re-call of the 5' RACE reads, without DNA. Reported are under 150,000 distinct CDR3 sequences; the ten largest clones contain about 0.28%. Identification of naive CD8+ T cells rested on CD45RO-CCR7+CD27+CD95- status. Concerning this clonotype: Its antigen is not known.

The sequence came from a human donor in good health. Some clones in this sample may be carry-over from other donors' samples. The sequencing sample was made of naive CXCR3+ CD8+ T cells from blood. Subset meaning: CD45RO-CCR7+CD27+CD95- naive CD8+ T cells expressing CXCR3 (TNR3+).

CDR3 loop: CASSFPGQGPYEQYF. The chain is built from TRBV7-9 and TRBJ2-7; TCRdb indicates TRBD1, and absent DNA this call remains unverified. The CDR3 covers 15 residues. Germline V lookup: CDR1 SEHNR, CDR2 FQNEAQ (reference sequence).